The T cell receptor (beta chain) under discussion was sequenced for a study of T cells in Graves' hyperthyroidism and ophthalmopathy. The study's findings and limits: Blood held most thyroid clonotypes expanded above 0.001 frequency.

The investigators amplified TCR beta CDR3 regions from RNA transcripts. With the HTBI primer set, the TCR CDR3 went through a first round of RT-PCR. Via MiXCR, TCRdb re-called the multiplex PCR reads, giving one row per CDR3 protein. In the table there are about 400,000 distinct CDR3 sequences, around 15% of which are singletons. V was pared by 5 bases and J by 2 bases, with 8 bases of the junction left unmatched. Germline assignment: CDR1 SEHNR and CDR2 FQNEAQ (reference sequence). There are 16 residues in the CDR3. PBMCs came from about 10 ml fresh peripheral blood. Regarding this clonotype: What it binds is unknown.

The TCR originated in a man aged 50-60 years with Graves' ophthalmopathy. V gene TRBV7-9 combines with J gene TRBJ1-3; 8 bases line up with TRBD1. The sequenced sample was blood. The CDR3 reads CASSRTDRATGNTIYF. The CDR3 DNA reads as TGTGCCAGCAGCCGTACGGACAGGGCCACTGGAAACACCATATATTTT.